The sample holds a few counts of the clone carrying this T cell receptor (beta chain). Antigen specificity is unknown. The entry originates in a study of cytomegalovirus exposure and HLA in healthy donors. Whole-study findings and limits: Most TCRs appeared rarely, but some public TCRs recurred in many donors.

Researchers ran the PCR with 60 Vbeta and 13 Jbeta primers. Sequencing was performed with immunoSEQ multiplex PCR; in TCRdb, only in-frame clones are kept and a portion is missing. The sample consists of approximately 140,000 clones, just over 75% of them appearing once. This receptor was taken from a woman aged 45-59 years in good health and CMV-seronegative. The specimen was PBMCs.

The CDR3 is CASSPPGQGETQYF. As DNA, the CDR3 is TGTGCCAGCTCACCACCCGGACAGGGGGAGACCCAGTACTTC. The rearrangement links TRBV18 to TRBJ2-5; 9 bases fit TRBD1. J gave up 5 bases and V 0 bases, and 1 base lay outside the gene matches. CDR1 and CDR2 (germline): KGHSH, LQKENI. This CDR3 contains 14 residues. The variable domain in full, with the rest retrieved from reference TRBV18 and TRBJ2-5, is NAGVMQNPRHLVRRRGQEARLRCSPMKGHSHVYWYRQLPEEGLKFMVYLQKENIIDESGMPKERFSAEFPKEGPSILRIQQVVRGDSAAYFCASSPPGQGETQYFGPGTRLLVL.